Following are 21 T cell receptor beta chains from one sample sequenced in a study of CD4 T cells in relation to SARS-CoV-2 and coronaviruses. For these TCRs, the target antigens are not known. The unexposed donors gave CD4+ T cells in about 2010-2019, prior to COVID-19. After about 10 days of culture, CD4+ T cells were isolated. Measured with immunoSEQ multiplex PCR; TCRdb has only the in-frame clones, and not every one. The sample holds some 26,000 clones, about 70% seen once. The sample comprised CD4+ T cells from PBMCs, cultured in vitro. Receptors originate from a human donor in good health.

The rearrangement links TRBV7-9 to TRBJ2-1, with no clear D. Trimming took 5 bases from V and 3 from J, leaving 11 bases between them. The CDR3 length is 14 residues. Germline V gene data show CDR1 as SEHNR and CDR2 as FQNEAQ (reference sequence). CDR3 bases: TGTGCCAGCAGCCCCCTCTTGCTCTACAATGAGCAGTTCTTC. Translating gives CASSPLLLYNEQFF.

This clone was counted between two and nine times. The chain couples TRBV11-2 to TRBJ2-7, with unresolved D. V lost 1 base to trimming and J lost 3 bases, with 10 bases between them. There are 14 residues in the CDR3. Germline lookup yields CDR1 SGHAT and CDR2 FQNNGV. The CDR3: CASSLAGRYYEQYF. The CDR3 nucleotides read TGTGCCAGCAGCTTAGCAGGCAGGTACTACGAGCAGTACTTC.

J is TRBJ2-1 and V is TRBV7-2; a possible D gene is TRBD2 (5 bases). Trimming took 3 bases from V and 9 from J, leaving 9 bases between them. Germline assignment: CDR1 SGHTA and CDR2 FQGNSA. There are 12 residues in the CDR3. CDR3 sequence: CASSFNGVEQFF. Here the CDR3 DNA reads TGTGCCAGCAGCTTTAACGGGGTTGAGCAGTTCTTC. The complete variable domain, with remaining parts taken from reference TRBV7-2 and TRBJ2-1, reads GAGVSQSPSNKVTEKGKDVELRCDPISGHTALYWYRQSLGQGLEFLIYFQGNSAPDKSGLPSDRFSAERTGGSVSTLTIQRTQQEDSAVYLCASSFNGVEQFFGPGTRLTVL.

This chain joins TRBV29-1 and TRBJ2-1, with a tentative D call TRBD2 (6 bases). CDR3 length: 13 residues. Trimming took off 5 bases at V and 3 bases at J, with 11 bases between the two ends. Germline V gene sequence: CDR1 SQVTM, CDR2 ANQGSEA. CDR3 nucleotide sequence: TGCAGCGTTCTCATGACTAGCTACAATGAGCAGTTCTTC. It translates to CSVLMTSYNEQFF.

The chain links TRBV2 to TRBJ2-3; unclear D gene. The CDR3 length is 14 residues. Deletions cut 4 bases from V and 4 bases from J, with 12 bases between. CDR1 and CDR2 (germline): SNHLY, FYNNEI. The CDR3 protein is CASSVEASPDTQYF. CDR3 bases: TGTGCCAGCAGTGTAGAGGCTAGTCCAGATACGCAGTATTTT.

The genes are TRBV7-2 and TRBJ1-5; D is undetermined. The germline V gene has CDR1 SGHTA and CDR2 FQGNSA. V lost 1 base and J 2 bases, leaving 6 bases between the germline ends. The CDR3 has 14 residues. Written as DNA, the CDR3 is TGTGCCAGCAGCTTAGGCCGGGGCAATCAGCCCCAGCATTTT. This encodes CASSLGRGNQPQHF.

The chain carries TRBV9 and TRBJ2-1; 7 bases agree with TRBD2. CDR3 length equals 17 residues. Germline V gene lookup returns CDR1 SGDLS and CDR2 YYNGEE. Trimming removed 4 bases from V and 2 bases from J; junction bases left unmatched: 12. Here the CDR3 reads CASSPPGGLVTYNEQFF. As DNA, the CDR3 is TGTGCCAGCAGCCCCCCCGGCGGACTAGTTACCTACAATGAGCAGTTCTTC.

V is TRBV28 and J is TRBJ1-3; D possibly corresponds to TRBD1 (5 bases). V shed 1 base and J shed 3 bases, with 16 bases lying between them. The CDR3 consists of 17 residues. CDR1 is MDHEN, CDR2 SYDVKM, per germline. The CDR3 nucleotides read TGTGCCAGCAGTTTATATCGGGGTTCGGGGGGTGGAAACACCATATATTTT. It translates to CASSLYRGSGGGNTIYF.

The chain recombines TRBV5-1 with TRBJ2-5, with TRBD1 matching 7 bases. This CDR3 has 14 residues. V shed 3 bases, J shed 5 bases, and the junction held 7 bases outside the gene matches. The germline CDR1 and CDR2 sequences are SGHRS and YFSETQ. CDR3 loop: CASSWGTVEETQYF. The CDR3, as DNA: TGCGCCAGCAGCTGGGGGACAGTCGAGGAGACCCAGTACTTC.

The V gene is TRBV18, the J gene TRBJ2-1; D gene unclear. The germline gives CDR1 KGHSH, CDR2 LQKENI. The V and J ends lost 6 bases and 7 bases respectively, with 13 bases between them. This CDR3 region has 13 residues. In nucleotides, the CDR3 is TGTGCCAGCTCCCCCCAGGCCACGAATGAGCAGTTCTTC. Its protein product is CASSPQATNEQFF.

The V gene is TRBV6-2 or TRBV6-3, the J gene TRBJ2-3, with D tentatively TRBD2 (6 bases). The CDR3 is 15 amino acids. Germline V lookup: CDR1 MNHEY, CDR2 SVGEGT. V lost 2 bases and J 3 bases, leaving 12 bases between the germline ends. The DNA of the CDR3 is TGTGCCAGCAGTTACGACCCGGCGGGGACAGATACGCAGTATTTT. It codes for CASSYDPAGTDTQYF.

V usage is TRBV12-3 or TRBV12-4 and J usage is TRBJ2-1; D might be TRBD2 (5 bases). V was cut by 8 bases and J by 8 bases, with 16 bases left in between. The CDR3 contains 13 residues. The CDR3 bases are TGTGCCAGCCGGGGATCTAGCTTCGATGAGCAGTTCTTC. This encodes CASRGSSFDEQFF.

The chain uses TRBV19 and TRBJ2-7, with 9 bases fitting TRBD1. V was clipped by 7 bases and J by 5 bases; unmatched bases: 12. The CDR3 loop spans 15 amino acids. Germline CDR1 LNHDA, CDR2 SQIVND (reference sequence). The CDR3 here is CASTSTGGTKDEQYF. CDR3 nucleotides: TGTGCCAGTACCTCAACAGGGGGCACAAAGGACGAGCAGTACTTC.

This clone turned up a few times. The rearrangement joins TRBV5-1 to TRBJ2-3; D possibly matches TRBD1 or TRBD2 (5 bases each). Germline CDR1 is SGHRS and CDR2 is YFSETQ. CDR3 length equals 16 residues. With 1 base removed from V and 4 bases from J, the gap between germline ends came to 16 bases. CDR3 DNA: TGCGCCAGCAGCTTGCTAGGAAGGGGAGTCTCAGATACGCAGTATTTT. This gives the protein CASSLLGRGVSDTQYF.

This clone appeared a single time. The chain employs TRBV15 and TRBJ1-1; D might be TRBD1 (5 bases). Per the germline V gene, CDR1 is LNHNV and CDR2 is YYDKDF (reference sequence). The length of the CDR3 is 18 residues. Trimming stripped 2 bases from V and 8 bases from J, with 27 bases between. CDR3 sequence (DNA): TGTGCCACCAGCAGACGGCGGGCGGCAGGGCAGGGTCTAGGGGAAGCTTTCTTT. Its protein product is CATSRRRAAGQGLGEAFF.

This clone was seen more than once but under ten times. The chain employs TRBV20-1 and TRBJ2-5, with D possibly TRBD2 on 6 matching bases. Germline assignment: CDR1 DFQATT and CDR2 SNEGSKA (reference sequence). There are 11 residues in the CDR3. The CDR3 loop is CKAGNQETQYF. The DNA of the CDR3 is TGCAAAGCGGGCAACCAAGAGACCCAGTACTTC.

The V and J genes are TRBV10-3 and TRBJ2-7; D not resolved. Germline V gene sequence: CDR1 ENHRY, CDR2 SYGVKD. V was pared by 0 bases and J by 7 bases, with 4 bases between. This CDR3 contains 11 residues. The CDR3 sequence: CAISESIEQYF. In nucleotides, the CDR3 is TGTGCCATCAGTGAGTCGATAGAGCAGTACTTC.

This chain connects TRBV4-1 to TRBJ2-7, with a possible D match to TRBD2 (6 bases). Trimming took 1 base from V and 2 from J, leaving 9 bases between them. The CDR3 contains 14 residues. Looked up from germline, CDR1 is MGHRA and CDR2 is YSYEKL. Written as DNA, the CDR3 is TGCGCCAGCAGCCAAGGACTAGACGCCTACGAGCAGTACTTC. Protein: CASSQGLDAYEQYF.

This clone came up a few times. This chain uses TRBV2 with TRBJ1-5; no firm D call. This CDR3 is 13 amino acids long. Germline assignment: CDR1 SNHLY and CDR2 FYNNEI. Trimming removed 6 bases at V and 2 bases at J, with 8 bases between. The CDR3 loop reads CASRVQGNQPQHF. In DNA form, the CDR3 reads TGTGCCAGCAGGGTCCAGGGCAATCAGCCCCAGCATTTT.

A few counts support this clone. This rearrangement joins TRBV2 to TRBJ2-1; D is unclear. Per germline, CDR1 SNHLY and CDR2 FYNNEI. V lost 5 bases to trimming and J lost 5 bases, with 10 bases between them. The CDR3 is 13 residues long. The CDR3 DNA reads TGTGCCAGCAGTCTAATTTCGAACAATGAGCAGTTCTTC. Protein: CASSLISNNEQFF.

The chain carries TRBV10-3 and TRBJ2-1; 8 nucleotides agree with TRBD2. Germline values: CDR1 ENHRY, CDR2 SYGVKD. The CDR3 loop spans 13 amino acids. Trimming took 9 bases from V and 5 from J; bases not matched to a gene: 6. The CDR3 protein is CAIQAGDHNEQFF. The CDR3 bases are TGTGCCATACAAGCGGGGGATCACAATGAGCAGTTCTTC.